This paragraph covers one T cell receptor beta chain sequence. Repertoires were generated with immunoSEQ multiplex PCR, while TCRdb's copy carries only in-frame clones and drops some. The repertoire holds some 100,000 clones, with 94% as singletons. This sample is drawn from a study of siplizumab effects on memory and regulatory T cells. The CDR3 sequence is 17 residues long. Trimming cost V 6 bases and J 4 bases; bases outside gene matches: 11. CDR1 SNHLY and CDR2 FYNNEI come from the germline V gene. V is TRBV2 and J is TRBJ2-2; 10 positions match TRBD2. This clonotype was sampled from a human donor in good health. The sample taken for sequencing was Tregs sorted from blood. The DNA for the CDR3 is TGTGCCAGCAGCCAAGAGGGGAGCGGGAGGGCCACCGGGGAGCTGTTTTTT. It specifies CASSQEGSGRATGELFF.